A single sample is the source of the 11 T cell receptor beta chains below, sequenced in a study of cytomegalovirus exposure and HLA in healthy donors. PCR amplification relied on 60 Vbeta primers (plus 13 Jbeta primers). Sequencing used immunoSEQ multiplex PCR; TCRdb keeps in-frame clones, though not all of them. The sample yields 150,000 or so clones, approximately 85% seen once. The sample was PBMCs. The receptors come from a man aged 18 to 30 in good health and CMV-seropositive.

The CDR3 loop is CASSTGQGNEKLFF. The DNA for the CDR3 is TGCGCCAGCAGCACAGGACAGGGGAATGAAAAACTGTTTTTT. The chain uses TRBV5-1 and TRBJ1-4; 9 bases fit TRBD1. Trimming removed 4 bases from V and 5 bases from J; junction bases left unmatched: 3. CDR1 SGHRS and CDR2 YFSETQ come from the germline V gene. This CDR3 has 14 amino acids.

This clone was detected only a few times. This rearrangement joins TRBV5-1 to TRBJ2-1, with 13 bases identical to TRBD2. The CDR3 totals 18 residues. Trimming removed 2 bases from V and 0 bases from J; junction bases left unmatched: 5. Germline values: CDR1 SGHRS, CDR2 YFSETQ. The CDR3 sequence is CASSFFRTSGSSYNEQFF. The CDR3 DNA follows: TGCGCCAGCAGCTTTTTCCGGACTAGCGGGAGCTCCTACAATGAGCAGTTCTTC. Looking up the rest from reference TRBV5-1 and TRBJ2-1 gives the full variable domain: KAGVTQTPRYLIKTRGQQVTLSCSPISGHRSVSWYQQTPGQGLQFLFEYFSETQRNKGNFPGRFSGRQFSNSRSEMNVSTLELGDSALYLCASSFFRTSGSSYNEQFFGPGTRLTVL.

This clone has more than one count but fewer than ten. This chain links TRBV9 with TRBJ1-2; unclear D gene. This CDR3 spans 15 amino acids. Trimming cost V 0 bases and J 4 bases, with 13 bases left between them. Germline V gene lookup returns CDR1 SGDLS and CDR2 YYNGEE. The CDR3 region is CASSVGAATLYGYTF. CDR3 in DNA: TGTGCCAGCAGCGTAGGGGCAGCCACCCTCTATGGCTACACCTTC.

Regarding this clone: Sequence at one end of the junction differs from germline and may be a read error. CDR3 nucleotide sequence: TGTGCCTGGAGTCTGGGCTCTGGGGCCAACGGCCTGACTTTC. This codes for CAWSLGSGANGLTF. This chain uses TRBV30 with TRBJ2-6, with TRBD1 as a possible D gene (5 bases). Looked up from germline, CDR1 is GTSNPN and CDR2 is SVGIG (reference sequence). This CDR3 region has 14 residues.

The gene calls are TRBV2 and TRBJ2-7; the match to TRBD2 covers 7 bases. V lost 3 bases, J lost 0 bases, and 5 bases stayed unmatched. The CDR3 length is 15 residues. The germline V gene has CDR1 SNHLY and CDR2 FYNNEI. DNA of the CDR3: TGTGCCAGCAGTGATCTTGGCGGGAGCTCCTACGAGCAGTACTTC. Translation: CASSDLGGSSYEQYF.

The chain couples TRBV10-1 to TRBJ2-2, with 7 bases fitting TRBD1. The CDR3 is made up of 13 amino acids. The germline V gene encodes CDR1 WNHNN and CDR2 SYGVQD (reference sequence). With 5 bases clipped from V and 5 bases from J, the junction kept 2 bases outside the gene matches. CDR3 in amino acids: CASSTQGTGELFF. As DNA, the CDR3 is TGCGCCAGCAGTACACAGGGGACCGGGGAGCTGTTTTTT.

The chain is built from TRBV5-5 and TRBJ1-6; a possible D gene is TRBD1 (5 bases). The germline V gene encodes CDR1 SGHKS and CDR2 YYEKEE (reference sequence). This CDR3 has 14 residues. With 4 bases removed from V and 6 bases from J, the gap between germline ends came to 11 bases. Written as DNA, the CDR3 is TGTGCCAGCAGCCGAGACGGGGGTAATTCACCCCTCCACTTT. This sequence encodes CASSRDGGNSPLHF.

The chain employs TRBV18 and TRBJ1-2; D ambiguous. The V and J ends lost 3 bases and 0 bases respectively, with 8 bases between them. This CDR3 region has 14 residues. The germline CDR1 and CDR2 sequences are KGHSH and LQKENI. This CDR3 reads CASSPPGANYGYTF. DNA of the CDR3: TGTGCCAGCTCACCTCCCGGTGCTAACTATGGCTACACCTTC.

The V gene is TRBV2, the J gene TRBJ2-5, with a tentative D call TRBD2 (6 bases). Per the germline V gene, CDR1 is SNHLY and CDR2 is FYNNEI. The CDR3 is 13 amino acids. The V and J ends lost 6 bases and 10 bases respectively, with 18 bases between them. This chain's CDR3 is CASREPGLPDQYF. The CDR3 nucleotides are TGTGCCAGCAGAGAACCGGGACTCCCGGACCAGTACTTC.

This chain joins TRBV4-3 and TRBJ1-1; 7 bases agree with TRBD1. The germline V gene has CDR1 LGHNA and CDR2 YSLEER. Unmatched junction bases numbered 4, after V lost 0 bases and J lost 3 bases. The CDR3 contains 15 residues. DNA of the CDR3: TGCGCCAGCAGCCAAGAAGGGGGCGCGTACACTGAAGCTTTCTTT. It translates to CASSQEGGAYTEAFF.

The V gene is TRBV9, the J gene TRBJ1-3; TRBD1 matches at 8 bases. The germline gives CDR1 SGDLS, CDR2 YYNGEE. The CDR3 is made up of 16 amino acids. V lost 3 bases to trimming and J lost 0 bases; unmatched junction nucleotides: 5. CDR3 bases: TGTGCCAGCAGCGACGGACAGGGTCCCTCTGGAAACACCATATATTTT. Its protein is CASSDGQGPSGNTIYF.